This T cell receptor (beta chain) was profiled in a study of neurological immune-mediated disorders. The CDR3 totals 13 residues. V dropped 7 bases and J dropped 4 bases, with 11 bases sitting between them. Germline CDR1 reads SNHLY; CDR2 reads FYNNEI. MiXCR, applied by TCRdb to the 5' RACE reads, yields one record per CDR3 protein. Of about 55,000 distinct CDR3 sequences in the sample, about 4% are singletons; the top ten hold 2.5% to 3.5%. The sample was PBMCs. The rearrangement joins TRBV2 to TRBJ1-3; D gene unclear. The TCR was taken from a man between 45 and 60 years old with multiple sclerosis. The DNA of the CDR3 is TGTGCCAGCAAAGGCAAATACGGAAACACCATATATTTT. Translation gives CASKGKYGNTIYF.